The 18 T cell receptor beta chains presented below share a single source sample, sequenced in a study of T cell responses to AZD1222 COVID-19 vaccine. The table came from immunoSEQ multiplex PCR; TCRdb's copy has only in-frame clones and leaves some out. The sample has about 150,000 clones, roughly nine tenths seen once; the top ten hold around 4.9%. Sequenced material: peripheral blood, taken on day 0 of AZD1222 vaccination. Receptors originate from an adult in good health.

The chain joins TRBV27 to TRBJ2-1; D uncertain. CDR3 length equals 14 residues. Germline V gives CDR1 MNHEY, CDR2 SMNVEV (reference sequence). Trimming removed 2 bases at V and 8 bases at J, with 13 bases between. The CDR3 loop is CASSLNGLVDEQFF. The CDR3 bases are TGTGCCAGCAGTTTAAACGGATTGGTCGATGAGCAGTTCTTC.

As regards this clone: The same CDR3 can be traced to other DNA sequences in this sample. V is TRBV5-1 and J is TRBJ1-6, with D possibly being TRBD1 (5 bases). Per germline, CDR1 SGHRS and CDR2 YFSETQ. V dropped 3 bases and J dropped 6 bases, with 7 bases sitting between them. This CDR3 has 13 residues. The CDR3 bases are TGCGCCAGCAGCTCTGACAGTAATTCACCCCTCCACTTT. Its protein product is CASSSDSNSPLHF. Drawing the rest from reference TRBV5-1 and TRBJ1-6, the complete variable domain is KAGVTQTPRYLIKTRGQQVTLSCSPISGHRSVSWYQQTPGQGLQFLFEYFSETQRNKGNFPGRFSGRQFSNSRSEMNVSTLELGDSALYLCASSSDSNSPLHFGNGTRLTVT.

This chain links TRBV5-1 with TRBJ2-5; D uncertain. V was cut by 0 bases and J by 1 base, with 4 bases left in between. The CDR3 length is 13 residues. Germline V gene lookup returns CDR1 SGHRS and CDR2 YFSETQ. Here the CDR3 reads CASSLGLQETQYF. CDR3 sequence (DNA): TGCGCCAGCAGCTTGGGACTCCAAGAGACCCAGTACTTC.

This chain connects TRBV11-3 to TRBJ2-2, with TRBD1 matching over 8 bases. J gave up 3 bases and V 3 bases, and 3 bases lay outside the gene matches. This CDR3 is built from 15 residues. Per the germline V gene, CDR1 is SGHNT and CDR2 is YENEEA. Here the CDR3 DNA reads TGTGCCAGCAGCTTCGGACAGGGAGACACCGGGGAGCTGTTTTTT. It encodes CASSFGQGDTGELFF.

The genes are TRBV18 and TRBJ2-7; TRBD2 matches 15 bases. CDR3 length equals 17 residues. V gave up 2 bases and J gave up 6 bases; unmatched junction bases: 8. Per the germline V gene, CDR1 is KGHSH and CDR2 is LQKENI. Here the CDR3 DNA reads TGTGCCAGCTCACCATCCGGACTAGCGGGAGGGCCGGGCGAGCAGTACTTC. It translates to CASSPSGLAGGPGEQYF. Full variable domain (rest looked up from reference TRBV18 and TRBJ2-7): NAGVMQNPRHLVRRRGQEARLRCSPMKGHSHVYWYRQLPEEGLKFMVYLQKENIIDESGMPKERFSAEFPKEGPSILRIQQVVRGDSAAYFCASSPSGLAGGPGEQYFGPGTRLTVT.

The chain employs TRBV21-1 and TRBJ2-1; TRBD2, the D gene given by the table, was not confirmed from the DNA. TRBV21-1 is reported as a pseudogene. This CDR3 is built from 19 residues. In DNA, the CDR3 is TGTGCCAGCAGCAAAGCGCTCCTAGCGGGAGACTCGATAAACAATGAGCAGTTCTTC. Its translation is CASSKALLAGDSINNEQFF.

This chain joins TRBV18 and TRBJ2-5, with D possibly matching TRBD1 (6 bases). The ends were cut back, 3 bases at V and 2 bases at J, with 19 bases in the middle. The V gene's germline CDR1 is KGHSH and CDR2 LQKENI. CDR3 size: 17 residues. The CDR3 sequence: CASSPDSDLPIQETQYF. CDR3 bases: TGTGCCAGCTCACCGGACAGCGACTTACCGATACAAGAGACCCAGTACTTC.

This chain links TRBV2 with TRBJ1-1; tentative D call: TRBD1 (5 bases). Deletions cut 4 bases from V and 1 base from J, with 10 bases between. Germline assignment: CDR1 SNHLY and CDR2 FYNNEI. The CDR3 has 14 residues. The CDR3 nucleotides read TGTGCCAGCAGTGGGGGGACGGCGAACACTGAAGCTTTCTTT. It specifies CASSGGTANTEAFF.

This chain joins TRBV14 and TRBJ1-4; perhaps TRBD1 as D (5 bases). Germline CDR1 is SGHDN and CDR2 is FVKESK. The CDR3 totals 15 residues. V was pared by 1 base and J by 2 bases, with 8 bases between. The chain's CDR3 is CASSQAGTTNEKLFF. CDR3 sequence (DNA): TGTGCCAGCAGCCAAGCGGGGACCACTAATGAAAAACTGTTTTTT.

The chain links TRBV5-4 to TRBJ2-5, with D unresolved. Trimming shortened V by 0 bases and J by 4 bases, and 10 bases separated the two germline ends. CDR1 is SGHNT, CDR2 YYREEE, per germline (reference sequence). CDR3 length equals 14 residues. CDR3 bases: TGTGCCAGCAGCTTGGACCGCCCCCGAGAGACCCAGTACTTC. It translates to CASSLDRPRETQYF.

The chain recombines TRBV18 with TRBJ1-1, with D tentatively TRBD1 (6 bases). Germline CDR1 is KGHSH and CDR2 is LQKENI. There are 14 residues in the CDR3. Trimming shortened V by 3 bases and J by 1 base, and 9 bases separated the two germline ends. The CDR3 sequence is CASSPAGANTEAFF. The CDR3 coding sequence is TGTGCCAGCTCACCTGCAGGGGCGAACACTGAAGCTTTCTTT.

The rearrangement joins TRBV28 to TRBJ2-7, with TRBD2 matching over 8 bases. The CDR3 spans 12 residues. V shed 8 bases, J shed 2 bases, and the junction held 2 bases outside the gene matches. Germline CDR1 and CDR2: MDHEN and SYDVKM. CDR3: CASAGGTYEQYF. The CDR3 DNA sequence: TGTGCCAGCGCGGGGGGCACCTACGAGCAGTACTTC.

This rearrangement joins TRBV28 to TRBJ1-4; 11 positions match TRBD1. CDR1 and CDR2 from the germline V gene are MDHEN and SYDVKM. The CDR3 runs 18 residues. Germline trimming cut 6 bases from V and 0 bases from J; bases unmatched to any gene: 9. CDR3 coding DNA: TGTGCCAGCAGCCCGGGGACAGGGGGTGGTGCAACTAATGAAAAACTGTTTTTT. Translating gives CASSPGTGGGATNEKLFF.

The V and J genes are TRBV4-1 and TRBJ1-5; D is possibly TRBD1 (5 bases). The CDR3 runs to 16 residues. Germline V gives CDR1 MGHRA, CDR2 YSYEKL. Between the trimmed V and J ends, which lost 0 bases and 0 bases, there was a span of 9 bases. The CDR3 loop is CASSQEGGRSNQPQHF. The CDR3 bases are TGCGCCAGCAGCCAAGAGGGGGGACGTAGCAATCAGCCCCAGCATTTT.

This sequence joins TRBV12-3 or TRBV12-4 and TRBJ1-1; D is possibly TRBD1 (5 bases). The CDR3 extends over 11 amino acids. V was shortened by 5 bases and J by 8 bases, with 9 bases between the two germline ends. CDR3 residues: CASSRDWEAFF. CDR3 bases: TGTGCCAGCAGTCGGGACTGGGAAGCTTTCTTT.

The chain employs TRBV29-1 and TRBJ1-2, with D maybe TRBD1 (6 bases). From germline, CDR1 is SQVTM and CDR2 ANQGSEA. V lost 6 bases, J lost 8 bases, and 19 bases lay in between. The CDR3 is 13 amino acids. The CDR3 DNA follows: TGCAGCGTCGTCCTGGGGGGCGCTGCGGGCTACACCTTC. Residues: CSVVLGGAAGYTF.

V is TRBV3-1 (or the pseudogene TRBV3-2) and J is TRBJ1-3; D is ambiguous. Germline V CDR1 and CDR2: LGHDT, YNNKEL (reference sequence). Between the trimmed V and J ends, which lost 0 bases and 1 base, there was a span of 13 bases. This CDR3 has 17 amino acids. The CDR3 coding sequence is TGTGCCAGCAGCCAAGATACGGGGTCAATATCTGGAAACACCATATATTTT. This sequence encodes CASSQDTGSISGNTIYF.

The chain has TRBV10-3 and TRBJ2-7; the D gene is possibly TRBD2 (7 bases). This CDR3 region has 14 residues. Trimming stripped 4 bases from V and 3 bases from J, with 13 bases between. Germline CDR1 reads ENHRY; CDR2 reads SYGVKD. The chain's CDR3 is CAISARGGGYEQYF. The DNA of the CDR3 is TGTGCCATCAGTGCGAGGGGAGGGGGCTACGAGCAGTACTTC.